This T cell receptor (beta chain) was observed in a study of blood T cell repertoires in COVID-19 (dated by TCRdb to about 2020). With respect to the entire study: The collaborator samples originated in the United States, Italy and Spain and spanned the acute and convalescent phases of COVID-19. The prospective study material was composed of cDNA or gDNA derived from T cells, B-cell-depleted T cells, or PBMCs. Sample metadata almost always included a de-identified subject ID, COVID-19 status, age in years and sex. The repertoires were released in a freely available public database meant as a resource for research on the immune response to SARS-CoV-2. The samples were drawn from two sources: the first 160 participants of the ongoing ImmuneRACE study, and fewer than 1,500 subjects contributed by 6 global collaborators. Where available, HLA class I and class II types were taken from metadata supplied by the sample provider and were not determined by assay-based typing. Deeply sampled blood TCRbeta repertoires from subjects exposed to, actively infected with, or recovered from COVID-19 were included in the dataset. Summary of the overall study and its limitations: The amount of clinical and demographic metadata varied by source and participant and was provided uncurated.

On this clone itself: Its antigen target is currently unknown. No much larger clonotype is one base removed from it; base qualities were not supplied.

V lost 5 bases and J lost 4 bases; the stretch between them is 14 bases long. From the germline V gene, CDR1 is SGHVS and CDR2 is FQNEAQ. The CDR3 numbers 14 residues from cysteine through phenylalanine. Only CDR3 DNA is held: 42 bases, read in frame from base 1. The immunoSEQ Assay, a bias-controlled multiplex PCR, was used to amplify TCRbeta CDR3 regions from genomic DNA. On the study's bioinformatics: Within the assay, amplification of reference gene primers was used to estimate how many nucleated cells each sample contained. Sequence reads were collapsed and filtered to measure the absolute abundance of every unique TCRbeta CDR3 rearrangement. For each sample, productive Simpson clonality was calculated by taking the square root of Simpson's diversity index across productive rearrangements. TCRdb mirrors the immuneACCESS table, restricted to in-frame sequences. Some clones are absent from its copies; in checked studies, under half trace to an unresolved V gene, and the reason for the others is unknown. V and J calls and clone size come straight from that table; D and trimming were deduced from the DNA. The sample table shows approximately 77,000 clones, and 80% are seen once. The ten largest make up around 4.8% of the sample.

Whole blood was collected in K2EDTA tubes by collaborating institutions according to the institutions' own protocols. For TCRbeta analysis, collaborators shipped samples in one of three forms: frozen whole blood, isolated PBMCs, or DNA extracted from either of those sample types. The sequence is built from TRBV7-8 and TRBJ1-1, with an unclear D gene assignment. This TCR came from a woman in her 70s with acute or convalescent COVID-19. Sequenced material: peripheral blood. The DNA sequence is given as TGTGCCAGCAGCACTAGTAGTGGTCTCACTGAAGCTTTCTTT. Translated, this is CASSTSSGLTEAFF. Here the CDR3 is joined to the reference TRBV7-8 and TRBJ1-1 genes, and the full variable domain is: GAGVSQSPRYKVAKRGQDVALRCDPISGHVSLFWYQQALGQGPEFLTYFQNEAQLDKSGLPSDRFFAERPEGSVSTLKIQRTQQEDSAVYLCASSTSSGLTEAFFGQGTRLTVV.